This paragraph covers one T cell receptor beta chain sequence. Its target antigen remains unknown. The input lacks base qualities; no much larger clone sits a single base away. This entry belongs to a study of cytomegalovirus exposure and HLA in healthy donors (dated by TCRdb to 2017 to 2019). The study in broad terms: According to an earlier analysis of a few hundred of the donors, about 170 million T cells yielded roughly 100 million unique TCR beta sequences and about 300 Gb of sequence data. Genome-wide SNP genotypes for about three fifths of the roughly 670 donors were used in a later genetic analysis, which treated that subset as a discovery cohort. An early release that covered around 590 HLA-typed donors contained about 300 gigabases of sequencing data and 80 million or so unique TCR sequences. In an earlier analysis of roughly 580 of the donors, high-throughput TCR beta sequencing was used to judge whether each TCR beta V gene segment behaved as functional or pseudogenic. Across about 380 genotyped donors of the cohort, an average of approximately 240,000 unique TCR beta nucleotide sequences per donor were sequenced, and roughly 20% of those sequences were non-productive. High-throughput TCR immunosequencing, statistical association of individual TCRs with disease status, and machine learning were combined to predict cytomegalovirus infection status. A separate validation cohort of roughly 130 different subjects was used in addition to the roughly 700-subject first cohort. Of the roughly 390 genotyped donors, approximately 80% were placed in the genetic ancestry cluster associated with self-reported Caucasian donors. In a later analysis, previously published TCR beta repertoires from several hundred donors were re-analyzed and high-resolution HLA genotyping was added so that TCR occurrence patterns could be studied. Donor age, sex, ethnicity and CMV serostatus were collected together with the repertoire data. Rather than drawing on any new phenotypic data, the later analysis identified candidate immune exposures from TCR beta sequences and the way those sequences occurred across donors. The aim of the study was to test whether cataloging public T cell receptors could identify signatures of past pathogen exposure. The T cell repertoires of 666 subjects were profiled by immunosequencing and related to cytomegalovirus serostatus. Several DR-DQ haplotypes were treated as single units for association and clustering because of strong linkage in the cohort. HLA typing included class I and class II loci at four-digit resolution. All discovery cohort repertoires had been generated using a single sequencing platform. Typing coverage differed by locus: A, B, C, DRB1 and DQB1 were typed in roughly 629-630 donors, DQA1 in 522, DPA1 in around 610, and DPB1 in 450 to 490. The paper as a whole reports these results and caveats: Because HLA typing was missing for some donors at each locus, association tests included only the typed subset. A later analysis associated 15,000 to 20,000 TCR beta sequences with specific HLA alleles at a false discovery rate of 0.05. Immune exposure information for the cohort was limited to CMV serostatus. A later genetic analysis reported fewer N-insertions in productive TCRs among donors in an Asian-associated ancestry cluster than the roughly 690-donor mean. According to a later analysis, parvovirus B19, influenza, CMV and Epstein-Barr virus appeared linked to several top co-occurrence clusters. Assigning TCR associations to individual alleles was difficult when HLA alleles, especially DR and DQ, strongly co-occurred. In a later analysis, TCR association rates were found to vary across HLA loci, with the most associated TCRs seen for DRB1 alleles and the fewest for HLA-C alleles. Correlated functional status among segregating V segments might be attributable to linkage disequilibrium, but an unknown experimental factor could not be ruled out. According to a later analysis, most CMV-associated TCR beta chains appeared to be HLA-restricted, and the HLA associations seemed to be driven largely by CMV exposure. V-gene and J-gene trimming of TCR beta chains was associated with a missense DCLRE1C variant in a later genetic analysis, and the association was replicated in an independent cohort. The 87-base-pair reads could not distinguish some IMGT-functional V segments, including TRBV6-2 and TRBV6-3, so those segments were excluded. In vitro tests confirmed that a few of the cytomegalovirus-associated TCR beta chains recognize cytomegalovirus antigens. Because counts were too low, roughly 17 rarely observed V segments, including chromosome 9 orphons, were left out of the earlier analysis of 587 of the donors. A further reported finding was that TCR beta sequences accurately predicted the HLA-A and HLA-B alleles for most subjects in the first cohort. A later analysis found that HLA-associated TCR beta chains were more clonally expanded and had lower generation probabilities than equally common non-associated chains. Across donors, most TCR sequences were observed very rarely, whereas some public TCRs were present in many individuals. An earlier analysis of approximately 540 of the donors showed that most TCR beta V segments appeared in productive rearrangements either about 87% or about 30% of the time, which broadly matched IMGT annotations. The study listed 150 to 200 TCR beta chains as associated with cytomegalovirus. Cytomegalovirus status was reported to be diagnosed by the classifier with high specificity and sensitivity in both the original and validation cohorts. The authors suggested that the approach could potentially be generalized to other disease states and immunological phenotypes. A cluster of highly shared sequence variants was judged likely to be a technical artifact of the sequencing pipeline. The cohort was sequenced for TCR beta chains only, and without alpha or paired-chain data the features that could be detected were limited. Presence/absence analyses assumed roughly uniform sequencing depth across donors, an assumption that may not hold.

Receptor amplification or capture employed the immunoSEQ multiplex PCR assay. A mixture of 60 forward primers for TCR Vbeta segments and 13 reverse primers for TCR Jbeta segments was used in the multiplex PCR. The CDR3 region of rearranged TCR beta genes was amplified from genomic DNA by a multiplex PCR assay. The amplified TCR beta libraries were sequenced on the Illumina HiSeq System as 87-base-pair reads. The paper's data handling went like this. In a later analysis, tens of millions of unique TCR beta chains were counted across the roughly 700 repertoires, and around 10 million of these chains were shared by at least two donors. Raw reads were error-corrected and collapsed into unique sequences by a nearest-neighbor algorithm in which closely related sequences were merged to remove PCR and sequencing errors. CDR3 sequences were aligned to IMGT reference sequences to assign V, D and J gene segments. For a sequence to be retained, at least a six-nucleotide match to both a V gene segment and a J gene segment was required. Rearrangements were classified as productive when the CDR3 lacked stop codons and remained in frame with V and J, and all other rearrangements were classified as non-productive. Following IMGT convention, CDR3 was defined as the stretch from the second conserved V-encoded cysteine up to the conserved J-encoded phenylalanine. In an earlier analysis of more than 550 of the donors, sequences lacking an unambiguous match to a single V gene segment were excluded. In an earlier analysis of some 590 of the donors, a V segment was called functional when productive rearrangements were above 56.7%, and segregating when the standard deviation between donors exceeded 5%. To diagnose cytomegalovirus status from the catalog of TCR beta chain sequences, a statistical classification framework was built. In a later analysis, V and J genes were assigned by comparing TCR nucleotide sequences against IMGT/GENE-DB human TR gene sequences. The TCRdist pipeline was used in a later analysis to assign CDR3 sequences and most-parsimonious VDJ recombination scenarios. A later analysis defined each TCR beta chain by its CDR3 amino acid sequence plus V-gene family, and excluded reads lacking a unique V-gene family. A later analysis removed several hundred highly shared, low-generation-probability nucleotide sequences to deal with suspected cross-contamination and a sequencing artifact. In a later analysis, a clonal expansion index was calculated for each public chain from normalized within-repertoire ranks of inferred template counts. In a later analysis, generation probabilities were computed with a VDJ recombination model fitted to out-of-frame rearrangements, and the resulting probabilities were checked against IGoR. A later analysis scored TCR-TCR, TCR-HLA and TCR-CMV co-occurrence with hypergeometric tests, applying a repertoire-size bias correction to TCR pairs. In a later analysis, false discovery rates were estimated by permuting HLA or CMV assignments 20 times. In a later analysis, co-occurring TCRs were grouped using DBSCAN, and TCRdist sequence similarity was added for clustering within HLA-allele-positive subsets. Co-occurrence clustering excluded repertoires with fewer than 30,000 or more than 120,000 public chains, plus five with anomalous nucleotide sharing. The table was pulled from immuneACCESS by TCRdb, which kept in-frame rearrangements only. Such tables lose some clones; where checked, under half of the loss comes from unresolved V genes, and the rest has no known cause. V and J calls and clone size are those listed in that table; D and trimming were worked out from the DNA. The sample profile shows about 150,000 clones; 70% to 90% of them were found once. The ten largest make up roughly 1.4% of the sample.

The cohort consisted of hundreds of healthy bone marrow donors. All cohort members were sampled while nominally healthy, although unrecorded immune exposures were likely present. The donor was CMV seronegative and belonged to the group of under 400 seronegative cohort members. Every donor gave a peripheral blood sample, and the peripheral blood mononuclear cells from that sample were used for TCR beta sequencing. The Qiagen DNeasy Blood Extraction Kit was used to extract genomic DNA from the blood cell samples. At the junction V is shortened by 2 bases and J by 6 bases; bases outside the gene matches: 1. The germline V gene encodes CDR1 SGHAT and CDR2 FQNNGV. From cysteine to phenylalanine, the CDR3 is 14 amino acids long. Of all the DNA, just the CDR3 is kept, 42 bases in frame from base 1.

This receptor was identified in a man in his forties in good health and CMV-seronegative. The V gene is TRBV11-2 and the J gene is TRBJ1-6, with TRBD1 matching 7 junction bases. Specimen: PBMCs. The nucleotides read TGTGCCAGCAGCTTAAGGGACAGTAATTCACCCCTCCACTTT. The resulting protein is CASSLRDSNSPLHF.